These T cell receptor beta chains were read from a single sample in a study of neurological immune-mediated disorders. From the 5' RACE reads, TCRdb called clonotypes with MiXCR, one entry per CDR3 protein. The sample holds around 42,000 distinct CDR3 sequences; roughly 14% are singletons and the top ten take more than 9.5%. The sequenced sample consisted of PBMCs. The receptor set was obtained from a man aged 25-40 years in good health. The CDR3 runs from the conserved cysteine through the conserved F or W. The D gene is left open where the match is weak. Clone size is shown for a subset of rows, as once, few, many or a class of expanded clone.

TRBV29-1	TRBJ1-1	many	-	CSVELSGDRAFF	TGCAGCGTTGAGTTATCAGGGGATAGAGCTTTCTTT
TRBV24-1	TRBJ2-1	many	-	CATSDPGHNEQFF	TGTGCCACCAGTGACCCCGGACACAATGAGCAGTTCTTC
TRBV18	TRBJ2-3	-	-	CASSPLFADTQYF	TGTGCCAGCTCACCTCTTTTTGCAGATACGCAGTATTTT
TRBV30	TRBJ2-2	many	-	CAWRGLRESGELFF	TGTGCCTGGAGAGGTCTAAGAGAGAGCGGGGAGCTGTTTTTT
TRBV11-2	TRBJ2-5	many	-	CASSWGGIGQETQYF	TGTGCCAGCAGCTGGGGGGGCATAGGGCAAGAGACCCAGTACTTC
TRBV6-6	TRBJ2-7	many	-	CASSYYGGSGSSYEQYF	TGTGCCAGCAGTTACTATGGGGGCAGCGGTAGCTCCTACGAGCAGTACTTC
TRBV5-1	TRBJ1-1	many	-	CASSETLNTEAFF	TGCGCCAGCAGCGAGACACTTAACACTGAAGCTTTCTTT
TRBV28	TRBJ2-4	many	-	CASSPQSTGAKNIQYF	TGTGCCAGCAGTCCCCAGTCTACGGGTGCCAAAAACATTCAGTACTTC
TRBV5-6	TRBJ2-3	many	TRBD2	CASTPGLADYTDTQYF	TGTGCCAGCACCCCCGGCCTAGCGGATTACACAGATACGCAGTATTTT
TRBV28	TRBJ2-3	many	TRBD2	CASTLPLRGGGDTQYF	TGTGCCAGCACCCTACCCCTGCGGGGGGGAGGAGATACGCAGTATTTT
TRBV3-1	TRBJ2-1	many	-	CASSSQGGEQFF	TGTGCCAGCAGTTCTCAGGGAGGTGAGCAGTTCTTC
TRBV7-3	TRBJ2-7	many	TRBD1	CASSLAGTGGEQYF	TGTGCCAGCAGCTTAGCCGGGACAGGGGGCGAGCAGTACTTC
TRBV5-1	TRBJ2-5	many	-	CASSLGSLNQETQYF	TGCGCCAGCAGCTTGGGAAGTCTTAACCAAGAGACCCAGTACTTC
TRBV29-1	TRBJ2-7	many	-	CSVVSLEVSYEQYF	TGCAGCGTCGTAAGTTTAGAGGTCTCCTACGAGCAGTACTTC
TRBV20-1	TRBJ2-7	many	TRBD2	CSANSAQTSGYEQYF	TGCAGTGCCAATTCTGCCCAGACTAGCGGCTACGAGCAGTACTTC
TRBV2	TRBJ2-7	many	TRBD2	CASSEEISGMGEQYF	TGTGCCAGCTCAGAGGAGATTAGCGGGATGGGGGAGCAGTACTTC
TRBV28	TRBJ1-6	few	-	CASSPLRGASNSPLHF	TGTGCCAGCAGCCCTCTTCGTGGAGCCTCTAATTCACCCCTCCACTTT
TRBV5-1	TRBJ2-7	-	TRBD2	CASSLQAGGLYEQYF	TGCGCCAGCAGCTTGCAAGCGGGAGGACTCTACGAGCAGTACTTC
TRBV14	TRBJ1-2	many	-	CASSHGEGIGGYTF	TGTGCCAGCAGCCATGGAGAGGGGATCGGCGGCTACACCTTC
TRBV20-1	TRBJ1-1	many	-	CSARGIPGLEAFF	TGCAGTGCTAGAGGGATTCCGGGCCTTGAAGCTTTCTTT
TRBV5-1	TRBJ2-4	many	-	CASSLEIEGSNIQYF	TGCGCCAGCAGCTTGGAAATCGAGGGAAGCAACATTCAGTACTTC
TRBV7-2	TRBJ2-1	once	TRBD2	CASSSGGRTYNEQFF	TGTGCCAGCAGCTCTGGCGGGAGAACCTACAATGAGCAGTTCTTC
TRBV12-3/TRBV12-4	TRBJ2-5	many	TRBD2	CASRHLAGGETQYF	TGTGCCAGTCGGCACCTAGCGGGAGGGGAGACCCAGTACTTC
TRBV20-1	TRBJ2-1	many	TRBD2	CSPGLAGNNEQFF	TGCAGTCCTGGACTAGCGGGAAACAATGAGCAGTTCTTC
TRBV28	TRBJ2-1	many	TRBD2	CASIAGGSYNEQFF	TGTGCCAGTATTGCGGGAGGCTCCTACAATGAGCAGTTCTTC
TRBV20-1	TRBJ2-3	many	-	CSARVHPADTQYF	TGCAGTGCCCGAGTTCATCCAGCAGATACGCAGTATTTT
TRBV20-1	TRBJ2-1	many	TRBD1	CSARDRERQFF	TGCAGTGCTAGGGACAGGGAAAGGCAGTTCTTC